This T cell receptor (beta chain) was observed in a study of response to subunit inactivated influenza vaccine. The sample holds many counts of this clonotype. What it binds is not known. MiXCR was run by TCRdb on the RT-PCR reads, yielding one entry per CDR3 protein. In the table there are 750,000 to 850,000 distinct CDR3 sequences, approximately 18% of which are singletons. The CDR3 runs to 12 residues. Germline-derived CDR1 and CDR2 are MDHEN and SYDVKM. Trimming took off 5 bases at V and 11 bases at J, with 12 bases between the two ends. The study, taken as a whole, reports: Only a handful of new T cells, the authors suggested, are recruited with each seasonal influenza vaccination.

The sequence derives from a man aged 45-60 years who received an inactivated influenza vaccine. Here the sequenced sample was PBMCs from blood, taken 5 to 6 days after vaccination. The chain links TRBV28 to TRBJ1-4; D might be TRBD1 (6 bases). The CDR3 sequence: CASSRQVMKLFF. The CDR3, as DNA: TGTGCCAGCAGTCGACAGGTCATGAAACTGTTTTTT.